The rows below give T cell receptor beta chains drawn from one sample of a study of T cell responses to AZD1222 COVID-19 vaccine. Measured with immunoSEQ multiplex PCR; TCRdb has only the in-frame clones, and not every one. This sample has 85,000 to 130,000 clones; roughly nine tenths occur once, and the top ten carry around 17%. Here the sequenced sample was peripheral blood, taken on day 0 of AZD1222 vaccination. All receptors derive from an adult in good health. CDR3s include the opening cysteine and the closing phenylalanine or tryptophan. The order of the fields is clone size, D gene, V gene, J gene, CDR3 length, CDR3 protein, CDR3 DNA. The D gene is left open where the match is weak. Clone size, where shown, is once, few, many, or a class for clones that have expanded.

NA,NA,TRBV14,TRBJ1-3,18,CASSQVLPVFNSGNTIYF,TGTGCCAGCAGCCAAGTTTTGCCCGTGTTTAACTCTGGAAACACCATATATTTT
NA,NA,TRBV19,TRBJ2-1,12,CASSELYNEQFF,TGTGCCAGCTCGGAACTCTACAATGAGCAGTTCTTC
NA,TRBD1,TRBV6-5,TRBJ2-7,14,CASTTDRGLSEQYF,TGTGCCAGCACTACGGACAGGGGGCTCAGCGAGCAGTACTTC
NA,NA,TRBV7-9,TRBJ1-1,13,CASNLRWDTEAFF,TGTGCCAGCAACTTAAGGTGGGACACTGAAGCTTTCTTT
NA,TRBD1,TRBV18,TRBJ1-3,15,CASSFGQGSGNTIYF,TGTGCCAGCTCATTTGGACAGGGCTCTGGAAACACCATATATTTT
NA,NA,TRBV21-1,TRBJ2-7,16,CASSKGWDRGSYEQYF,TGTGCCAGCAGCAAAGGCTGGGACAGGGGATCCTACGAGCAGTACTTC
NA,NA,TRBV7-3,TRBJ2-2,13,CASSFPNTGELFF,TGTGCCAGCAGCTTTCCTAACACCGGGGAGCTGTTTTTT
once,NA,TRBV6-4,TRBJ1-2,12,CASTDAQGGYTF,TGTGCCAGCACTGATGCACAAGGTGGCTACACCTTC
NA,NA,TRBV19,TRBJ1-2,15,CASSIWDTGNYGYTF,TGTGCCAGTAGTATCTGGGACACGGGTAACTATGGCTACACCTTC
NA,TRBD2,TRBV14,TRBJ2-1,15,CASSKGTSGSNEQFF,TGTGCCAGCAGCAAAGGGACTAGCGGGAGCAATGAGCAGTTCTTC
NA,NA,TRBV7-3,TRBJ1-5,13,CASSLGGTAAQHF,TGTGCCAGCAGCTTAGGTGGGACGGCCGCCCAGCATTTT
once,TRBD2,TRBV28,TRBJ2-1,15,CASSPGLAGVGGQFF,TGTGCCAGCAGTCCAGGACTAGCGGGAGTAGGGGGGCAGTTCTTC
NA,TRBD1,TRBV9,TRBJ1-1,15,CASSAGTGGRTEAFF,TGTGCCAGCAGCGCCGGGACAGGGGGCCGCACTGAAGCTTTCTTT
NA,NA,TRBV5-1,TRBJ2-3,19,CASSLRGRGRILSTDTQYF,TGCGCCAGCAGCCTTCGGGGACGGGGGCGAATCTTAAGCACAGATACGCAGTATTTT
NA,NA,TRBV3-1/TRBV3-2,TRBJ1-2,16,CASSQEPSLGPYGYTF,TGTGCCAGCAGCCAAGAGCCCAGCCTAGGTCCCTATGGCTACACCTTC
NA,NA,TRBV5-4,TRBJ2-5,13,CASSLGLQETQYF,TGTGCCAGCAGCTTGGGGCTACAAGAGACCCAGTACTTC
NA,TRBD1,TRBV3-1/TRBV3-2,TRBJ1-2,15,CASSLFGQGDYGYTF,TGTGCCAGCAGCCTCTTCGGACAGGGAGACTATGGCTACACCTTC
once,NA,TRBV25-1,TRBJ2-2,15,CASSEQGLNTGELFF,TGTGCCAGCAGTGAACAAGGACTGAACACCGGGGAGCTGTTTTTT
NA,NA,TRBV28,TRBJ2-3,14,CASNIPPRTDTQYF,TGTGCCAGCAATATCCCTCCCAGAACAGATACGCAGTATTTT
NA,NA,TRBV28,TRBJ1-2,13,CASSNRPNYGYTF,TGTGCCAGCAGCAATCGACCAAACTATGGCTACACCTTC
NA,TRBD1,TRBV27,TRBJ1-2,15,CASRTRPGGSFGYTF,TGTGCCAGCAGGACCCGGCCAGGGGGCAGTTTTGGCTACACCTTC
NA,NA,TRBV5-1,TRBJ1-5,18,CASSLGLRGHGGNQPQHF,TGCGCCAGCAGCTTGGGCTTACGTGGCCACGGGGGCAATCAGCCCCAGCATTTT
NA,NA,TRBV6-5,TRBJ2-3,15,CASSPGDPSTDTQYF,TGTGCCAGCAGCCCGGGGGACCCTAGCACAGATACGCAGTATTTT
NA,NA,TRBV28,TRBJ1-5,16,CASTGAPGDQNQPQHF,TGTGCCAGCACCGGGGCCCCAGGGGACCAAAATCAGCCCCAGCATTTT
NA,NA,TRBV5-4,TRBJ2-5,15,CASSQAGGRQETQYF,TGTGCCAGCAGCCAGGCAGGTGGGAGACAAGAGACCCAGTACTTC
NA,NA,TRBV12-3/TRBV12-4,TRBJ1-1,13,CASSGQMNTEAFF,TGTGCCAGCAGCGGACAGATGAACACTGAAGCTTTCTTT
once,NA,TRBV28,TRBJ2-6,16,CASRTPKSSGANVLTF,TGTGCCAGCAGGACACCCAAAAGCTCTGGGGCCAACGTCCTGACTTTC
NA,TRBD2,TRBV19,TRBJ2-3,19,CASSISTLAGGRGGGTQYF,TGTGCCAGTAGTATAAGTACACTAGCGGGAGGTCGCGGGGGAGGTACGCAGTATTTT
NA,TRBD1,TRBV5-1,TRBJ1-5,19,CASSLEIPGQGGNNQPQHF,TGCGCCAGCAGCTTGGAAATACCGGGACAGGGAGGGAACAATCAGCCCCAGCATTTT
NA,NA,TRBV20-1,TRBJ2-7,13,CSASISLSPEQYF,TGCAGTGCTAGTATTAGCTTGAGCCCCGAGCAGTACTTC
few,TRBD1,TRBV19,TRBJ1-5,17,CASSQSGQGISNQPQHF,TGTGCCAGTAGCCAATCGGGACAGGGAATCAGCAATCAGCCCCAGCATTTT
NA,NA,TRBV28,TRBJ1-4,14,CASIGWGGGEKLFF,TGTGCCAGCATTGGGTGGGGAGGAGGGGAAAAACTGTTTTTT
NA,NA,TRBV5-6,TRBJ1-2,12,CASSHIINGYTF,TGTGCCAGCAGCCATATAATAAATGGCTACACCTTC
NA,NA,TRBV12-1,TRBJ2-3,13,CASSLRGLDTQYF,TGTGCCAGCAGCTTAAGGGGACTAGATACGCAGTATTTT
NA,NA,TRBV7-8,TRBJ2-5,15,CASSPPAGASGTQYF,TGTGCCAGCAGCCCCCCCGCCGGAGCGTCAGGGACCCAGTACTTC
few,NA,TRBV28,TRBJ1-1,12,CASTTEQLEAFF,TGTGCCAGCACGACCGAACAGCTCGAAGCTTTCTTT
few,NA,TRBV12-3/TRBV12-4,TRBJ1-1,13,CASSLEGGTEAFF,TGTGCCAGCAGTTTAGAGGGGGGGACTGAAGCTTTCTTT
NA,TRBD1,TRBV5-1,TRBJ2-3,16,CASSLAMDRGLGTQYF,TGCGCCAGCAGCTTGGCTATGGACAGGGGGCTGGGGACGCAGTATTTT
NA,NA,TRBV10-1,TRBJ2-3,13,CASSEAGTDTQYF,TGCGCCAGCAGTGAGGCAGGCACAGATACGCAGTATTTT
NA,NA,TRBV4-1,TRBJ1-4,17,CASSQDRSSRRNEKLFF,TGCGCCAGCAGCCAAGACAGGTCCTCCCGCCGTAATGAAAAACTGTTTTTT
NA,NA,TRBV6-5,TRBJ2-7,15,CASSLGGTGSYEQYF,TGTGCCAGCAGTCTGGGGGGGACAGGCTCCTACGAGCAGTACTTC
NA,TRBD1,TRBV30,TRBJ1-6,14,CAWSWTGENSPLHF,TGTGCCTGGAGTTGGACAGGGGAGAATTCACCCCTCCACTTT
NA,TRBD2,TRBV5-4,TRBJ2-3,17,CASKLPGLAGGTDTQYF,TGTGCCAGCAAGCTCCCGGGACTAGCGGGAGGAACAGATACGCAGTATTTT
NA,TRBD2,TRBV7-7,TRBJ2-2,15,CASSRSGSGTGELFF,TGTGCCAGCAGCCGTAGCGGGAGCGGCACCGGGGAGCTGTTTTTT
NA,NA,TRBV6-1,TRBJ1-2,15,CASSEAGLGIRGYTF,TGTGCCAGCAGTGAAGCAGGGTTGGGGATCCGTGGCTACACCTTC
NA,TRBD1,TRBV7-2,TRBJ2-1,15,CASSLVGQGRYEQFF,TGTGCCAGCAGCTTGGTGGGACAGGGCAGGTATGAGCAGTTCTTC
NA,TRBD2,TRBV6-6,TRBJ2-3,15,CASSPLAGDTDTQYF,TGTGCCAGCAGTCCTTTAGCGGGAGACACAGATACGCAGTATTTT
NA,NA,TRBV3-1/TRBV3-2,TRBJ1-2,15,CASSPTLTANYGYTF,TGTGCCAGCAGCCCTACCCTGACAGCGAACTATGGCTACACCTTC